This TCR beta chain appears in the sequencing data of a study of T cell changes during pregnancy in multiple sclerosis. Clones were sequenced by immunoSEQ multiplex PCR, and TCRdb holds only the in-frame ones, with some missing. The repertoire has about 51,000 clones, 93% of them found once; the top ten carry 1.5% to 2%. CDR1 and CDR2 from the germline V gene are SGDLS and YYNGEE. J lost 2 bases, V lost 0 bases, and 2 bases had no gene match. The CDR3 has 15 amino acids. This clonotype originated in a female donor with multiple sclerosis, enrolled in a pregnancy study. The chain employs TRBV9 and TRBJ2-3; the match to TRBD2 covers 8 bases. The input for sequencing was peripheral blood, taken in the second trimester of pregnancy. CDR3 nucleotide sequence: TGTGCCAGCAGCGTAGATAGCGGGATCACAGATACGCAGTATTTT. Its protein product is CASSVDSGITDTQYF. Full variable domain (rest looked up from reference TRBV9 and TRBJ2-3): DSGVTQTPKHLITATGQRVTLRCSPRSGDLSVYWYQQSLDQGLQFLIQYYNGEERAKGNILERFSAQQFPDLHSELNLSSLELGDSALYFCASSVDSGITDTQYFGPGTRLTVL.